The 16 T cell receptor beta chains listed next were all sequenced from one sample in a study of blood T cell repertoires in COVID-19. The method was immunoSEQ multiplex PCR; TCRdb's version includes in-frame clones alone and lacks a portion of them. Found here are some 200,000 clones, 84% of them singletons; the top ten hold 2% to 2.5%. The sample comprised peripheral blood. Receptors originate from a woman aged 55-70 years with acute or convalescent COVID-19.

The V gene is TRBV5-1, the J gene TRBJ2-7; D perhaps matches TRBD1 (6 bases). The germline V and J ends were trimmed by 2 bases and 1 base, with 13 bases remaining between them. This CDR3 contains 15 residues. Germline CDR1 reads SGHRS; CDR2 reads YFSETQ. The CDR3 protein is CASSFRLTGSYEQYF. In nucleotides, the CDR3 is TGCGCCAGCAGCTTTCGCCTTACAGGGTCCTACGAGCAGTACTTC.

The chain combines TRBV30 with TRBJ2-7; D perhaps matches TRBD1 (6 bases). Trimming cost V 0 bases and J 6 bases, with 18 bases left between them. The CDR3 covers 15 residues. The germline V gene encodes CDR1 GTSNPN and CDR2 SVGIG (reference sequence). The chain's CDR3 is CAWSVQGSGFAEQYF. The CDR3 DNA follows: TGTGCCTGGAGTGTTCAGGGGTCCGGTTTCGCCGAGCAGTACTTC.

The chain has TRBV19 and TRBJ1-2, with a tentative D call TRBD1 (6 bases). Germline CDR1 is LNHDA and CDR2 is SQIVND (reference sequence). The CDR3 has 15 amino acids. Trimming shortened V by 3 bases and J by 4 bases, and 15 bases separated the two germline ends. Written as DNA, the CDR3 is TGTGCCAGTAGTATCAACCCGGACAGTCTCTATGGCTACACCTTC. Translation gives CASSINPDSLYGYTF.

The chain has TRBV27 and TRBJ2-1, with D unresolved. This CDR3 is built from 15 residues. V was cut by 4 bases and J by 5 bases, with 15 bases left in between. From germline, CDR1 is MNHEY and CDR2 SMNVEV (reference sequence). In nucleotides, the CDR3 is TGTGCCAGCAGTTCCAGACTTACTCGAAACAATGAGCAGTTCTTC. It codes for CASSSRLTRNNEQFF.

V is TRBV24-1 and J is TRBJ2-7, with TRBD1 identical over 10 bases. The V segment lost 4 bases and the J segment 2 bases; nucleotides outside the gene matches: 4. The CDR3 is 15 residues long. Germline CDR1 is KGHDR and CDR2 is SFDVKD. CDR3 nucleotides: TGTGCCACCAGTGAGGAAGACAGGGGGCCCTACGAGCAGTACTTC. Protein product: CATSEEDRGPYEQYF.

The J gene is TRBJ2-3, the V gene TRBV5-6; a possible D gene is TRBD1 (6 bases). V lost 0 bases, J lost 0 bases, and 8 bases lay in between. This CDR3 contains 15 residues. CDR1 is SGHDT and CDR2 is YYEEEE in the germline V gene. The CDR3 DNA reads as TGTGCCAGCAGCTTGGGCAGGGGTAGCACAGATACGCAGTATTTT. This codes for CASSLGRGSTDTQYF.

The rearrangement links TRBV2 to TRBJ1-5; 8 nucleotides line up with TRBD1. CDR1 is SNHLY, CDR2 FYNNEI, per germline. Trimming at V came to 6 bases and at J to 5 bases, leaving 3 bases not matched to a gene. The CDR3 is 13 residues long. The CDR3 spells CASREDRDQPQHF. In DNA, the CDR3 is TGTGCCAGCAGGGAGGACAGGGATCAGCCCCAGCATTTT.

The CDR3 DNA follows: TGTGCCAGCAGTGAATTGGCAGGGAAAGTCTATGGCTACACCTTC. Translation: CASSELAGKVYGYTF. The V gene is TRBV6-1, the J gene TRBJ1-2; maybe TRBD1 (5 bases). Between the trimmed V and J ends, which lost 2 bases and 4 bases, there was a span of 14 bases. This CDR3 has 15 residues. Germline assignment: CDR1 MNHNS and CDR2 SASEGT.

This chain joins TRBV9 and TRBJ2-3; unclear D gene. V was trimmed by 0 bases and J by 4 bases, leaving 9 bases between them. CDR1 SGDLS and CDR2 YYNGEE come from the germline V gene. The CDR3 totals 14 residues. CDR3 bases: TGTGCCAGCAGCGTAGCGACACAATCAGATACGCAGTATTTT. This sequence encodes CASSVATQSDTQYF.

The chain has TRBV18 and TRBJ2-5, with a tentative D call TRBD1 (6 bases). Per germline, CDR1 KGHSH and CDR2 LQKENI. The CDR3 sequence is 13 residues long. The ends were cut back, 5 bases at V and 4 bases at J, with 11 bases in the middle. DNA for the CDR3: TGTGCCAGCTCATTCTCCAGGGGAGAGACCCAGTACTTC. Protein sequence: CASSFSRGETQYF.

This sequence joins TRBV5-8 and TRBJ2-3; 7 positions agree with TRBD2. Germline V gene data show CDR1 as SGHTS and CDR2 as YDEGEE. Unmatched junction bases numbered 10, after V lost 4 bases and J lost 2 bases. The CDR3 consists of 16 residues. This CDR3 reads CASSQGRGGVTDTQYF. In DNA, the CDR3 is TGTGCCAGCAGCCAGGGTCGGGGAGGGGTCACAGATACGCAGTATTTT.

The genes are TRBV10-3 and TRBJ2-3, with 8 bases fitting TRBD2. The CDR3 runs to 17 residues. Germline CDR1 and CDR2: ENHRY and SYGVKD. J was trimmed by 1 base and V by 2 bases; bases with no gene match: 8. CDR3 sequence reads: CAISENPAGVGTDTQYF. In nucleotides, the CDR3 is TGTGCCATCAGTGAGAATCCAGCGGGGGTTGGCACAGATACGCAGTATTTT.

This clone was seen just once. This sequence joins TRBV6-2 or TRBV6-3 and TRBJ2-2, with 8 bases fitting TRBD2. Trimming at V came to 0 bases and at J to 7 bases, leaving 4 bases not matched to a gene. This CDR3 has 15 amino acids. CDR1 is MNHEY and CDR2 is SVGEGT in the germline V gene. CDR3 protein: CASSYSGGADGELFF. In nucleotides, the CDR3 is TGTGCCAGCAGTTACTCCGGGGGGGCCGACGGGGAGCTGTTTTTT.

The chain has TRBV12-5 and TRBJ1-6, with D possibly being TRBD1 (5 bases). This CDR3 has 15 residues. Trimming left V 9 bases short and J 0 bases short, with 12 bases between. The V gene's germline CDR1 is LGHNT and CDR2 FRNRAP. CDR3 residues: CASQEGSSYNSPLHF. Here the CDR3 DNA reads TGTGCTAGCCAGGAGGGGAGCTCCTATAATTCACCCCTCCACTTT. The full variable domain, completed using reference TRBV12-5 and TRBJ1-6, is DARVTQTPRHKVTEMGQEVTMRCQPILGHNTVFWYRQTMMQGLELLAYFRNRAPLDDSGMPKDRFSAEMPDATLATLKIQPSEPRDSAVYFCASQEGSSYNSPLHFGNGTRLTVT.

About this clone itself: One end of the junction is discordant with germline, which a read error may explain. The CDR3 here is CASRQGPGGSYEQYF. The CDR3 nucleotides are TGCGCCAGCAGACAAGGGCCAGGGGGCTCCTACGAGCAGTACTTC. The chain has TRBV4-1 and TRBJ2-7, with 7 bases matching TRBD1. Germline CDR1 reads MGHRA; CDR2 reads YSYEKL. The CDR3 runs to 15 residues.

The rearrangement joins TRBV29-1 to TRBJ1-2, with D unresolved. Germline V CDR1 and CDR2: SQVTM, ANQGSEA. The CDR3 loop spans 11 amino acids. V was trimmed by 6 bases and J by 6 bases, leaving 11 bases between them. The CDR3 reads CSVEGPNGYTF. The DNA for the CDR3 is TGCAGCGTCGAGGGCCCAAATGGCTACACCTTC.